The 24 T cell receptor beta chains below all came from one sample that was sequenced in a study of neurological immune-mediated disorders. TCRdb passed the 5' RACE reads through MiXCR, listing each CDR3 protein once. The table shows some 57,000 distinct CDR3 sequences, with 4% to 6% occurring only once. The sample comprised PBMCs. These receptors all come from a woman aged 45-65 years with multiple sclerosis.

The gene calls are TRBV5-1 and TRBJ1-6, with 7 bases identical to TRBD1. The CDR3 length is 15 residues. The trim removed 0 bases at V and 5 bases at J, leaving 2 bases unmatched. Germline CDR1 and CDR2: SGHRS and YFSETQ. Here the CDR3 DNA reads TGCGCCAGCAGCTTGGAGGGACAGAATAATTCACCCCTCCACTTT. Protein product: CASSLEGQNNSPLHF.

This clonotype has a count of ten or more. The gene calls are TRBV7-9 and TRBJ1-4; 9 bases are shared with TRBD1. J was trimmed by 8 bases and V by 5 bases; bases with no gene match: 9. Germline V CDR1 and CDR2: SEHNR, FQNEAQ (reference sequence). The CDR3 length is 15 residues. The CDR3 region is CASSSARTGDEKLFF. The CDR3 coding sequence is TGTGCCAGCAGCAGCGCCCGGACAGGGGACGAAAAACTGTTTTTT. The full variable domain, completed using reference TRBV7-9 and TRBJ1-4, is DTGVSQNPRHKITKRGQNVTFRCDPISEHNRLYWYRQTLGQGPEFLTYFQNEAQLEKSRLLSDRFSAERPKGSFSTLEIQRTEQGDSAMYLCASSSARTGDEKLFFGSGTQLSVL.

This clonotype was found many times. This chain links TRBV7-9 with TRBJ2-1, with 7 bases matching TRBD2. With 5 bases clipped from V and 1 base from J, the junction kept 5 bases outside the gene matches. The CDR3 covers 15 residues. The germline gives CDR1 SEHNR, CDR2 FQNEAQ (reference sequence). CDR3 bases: TGTGCCAGCAGCCCTACGGGGGGTTCCTACAATGAGCAGTTCTTC. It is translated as CASSPTGGSYNEQFF.

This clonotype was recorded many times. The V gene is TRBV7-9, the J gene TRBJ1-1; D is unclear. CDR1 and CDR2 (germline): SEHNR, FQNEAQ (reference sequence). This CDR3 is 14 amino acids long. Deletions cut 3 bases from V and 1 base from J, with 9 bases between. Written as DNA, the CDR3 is TGTGCCAGCAGCTTCGGGTCATGGAACACTGAAGCTTTCTTT. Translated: CASSFGSWNTEAFF.

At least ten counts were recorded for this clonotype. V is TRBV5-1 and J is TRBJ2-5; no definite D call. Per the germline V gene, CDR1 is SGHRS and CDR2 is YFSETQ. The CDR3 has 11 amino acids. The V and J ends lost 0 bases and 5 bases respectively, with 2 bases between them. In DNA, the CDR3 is TGCGCCAGCAGCTTGGCGGAGACCCAGTACTTC. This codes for CASSLAETQYF. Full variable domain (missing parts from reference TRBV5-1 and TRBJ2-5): KAGVTQTPRYLIKTRGQQVTLSCSPISGHRSVSWYQQTPGQGLQFLFEYFSETQRNKGNFPGRFSGRQFSNSRSEMNVSTLELGDSALYLCASSLAETQYFGPGTRLLVL.

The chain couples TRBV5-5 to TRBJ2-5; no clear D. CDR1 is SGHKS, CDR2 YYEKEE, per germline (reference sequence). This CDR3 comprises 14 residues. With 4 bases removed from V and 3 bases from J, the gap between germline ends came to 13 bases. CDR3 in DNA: TGTGCCAGCAGCCGGTCGGCGGCAGAAGAGACCCAGTACTTC. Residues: CASSRSAAEETQYF.

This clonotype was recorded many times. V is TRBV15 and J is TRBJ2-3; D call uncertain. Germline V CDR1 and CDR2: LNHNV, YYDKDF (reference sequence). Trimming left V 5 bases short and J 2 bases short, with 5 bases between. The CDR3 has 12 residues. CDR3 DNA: TGTGCCACCAGCCGACACACAGATACGCAGTATTTT. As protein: CATSRHTDTQYF.

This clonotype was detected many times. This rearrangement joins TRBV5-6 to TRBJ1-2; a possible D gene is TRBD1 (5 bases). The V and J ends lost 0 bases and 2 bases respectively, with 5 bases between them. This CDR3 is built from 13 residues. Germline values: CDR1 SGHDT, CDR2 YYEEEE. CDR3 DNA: TGTGCCAGCAGCTTGGGGGGGAACTATGGCTACACCTTC. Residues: CASSLGGNYGYTF.

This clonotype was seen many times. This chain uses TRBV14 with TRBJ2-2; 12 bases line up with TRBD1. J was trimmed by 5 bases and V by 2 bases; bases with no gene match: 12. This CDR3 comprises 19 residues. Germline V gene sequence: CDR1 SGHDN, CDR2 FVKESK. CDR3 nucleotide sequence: TGTGCCAGCAGCCAATTCTCCCCGGGACAGGGGGCGCGAACCGGGGAGCTGTTTTTT. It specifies CASSQFSPGQGARTGELFF.

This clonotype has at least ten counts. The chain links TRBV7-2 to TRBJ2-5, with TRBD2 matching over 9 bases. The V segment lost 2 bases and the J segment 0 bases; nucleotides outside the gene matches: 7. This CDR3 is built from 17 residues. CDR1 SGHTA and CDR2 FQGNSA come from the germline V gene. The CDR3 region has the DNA TGTGCCAGCAGCTTAACAGCGGGGGGACAGTACCAAGAGACCCAGTACTTC. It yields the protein CASSLTAGGQYQETQYF.

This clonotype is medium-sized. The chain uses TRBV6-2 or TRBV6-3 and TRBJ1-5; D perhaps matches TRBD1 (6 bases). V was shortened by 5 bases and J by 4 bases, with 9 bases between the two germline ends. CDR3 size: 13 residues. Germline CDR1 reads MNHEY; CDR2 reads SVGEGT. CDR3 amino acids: CASSTGSNQPQHF. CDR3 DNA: TGTGCCAGCAGTACAGGGTCTAATCAGCCCCAGCATTTT.

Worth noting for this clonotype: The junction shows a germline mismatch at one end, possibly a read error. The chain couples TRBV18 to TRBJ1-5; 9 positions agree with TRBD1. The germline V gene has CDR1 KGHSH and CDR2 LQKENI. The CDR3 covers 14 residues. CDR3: CASSPGTGHQPQNF. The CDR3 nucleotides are TGTGCCAGCTCACCGGGGACAGGGCATCAGCCCCAGAATTTT.

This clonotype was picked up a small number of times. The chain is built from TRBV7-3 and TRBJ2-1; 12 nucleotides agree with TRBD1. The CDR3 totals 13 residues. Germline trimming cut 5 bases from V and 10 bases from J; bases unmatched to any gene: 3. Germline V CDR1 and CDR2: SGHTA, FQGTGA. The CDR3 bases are TGTGCCAGCAGCCCCGGGACAGGGGGCGAGCAGTTCTTC. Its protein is CASSPGTGGEQFF. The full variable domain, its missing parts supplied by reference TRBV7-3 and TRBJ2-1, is GAGVSQTPSNKVTEKGKYVELRCDPISGHTALYWYRQSLGQGPEFLIYFQGTGAADDSGLPNDRFFAVRPEGSVSTLKIQRTERGDSAVYLCASSPGTGGEQFFGPGTRLTVL.

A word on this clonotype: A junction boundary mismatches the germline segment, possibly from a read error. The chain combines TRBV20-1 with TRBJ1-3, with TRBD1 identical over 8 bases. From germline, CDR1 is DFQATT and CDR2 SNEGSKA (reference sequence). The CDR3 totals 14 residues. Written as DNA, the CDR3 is TGCAGTGTCGCGGCAGGGGGCACTGGAAAAACCATATATTTT. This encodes CSVAAGGTGKTIYF.

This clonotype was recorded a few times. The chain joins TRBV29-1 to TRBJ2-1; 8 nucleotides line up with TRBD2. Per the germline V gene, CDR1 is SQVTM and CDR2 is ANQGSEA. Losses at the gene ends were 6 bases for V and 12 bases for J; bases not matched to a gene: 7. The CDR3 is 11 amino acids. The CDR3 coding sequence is TGCAGCGTGGTGGCGGGGGGCAGGCAGTTCTTC. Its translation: CSVVAGGRQFF.

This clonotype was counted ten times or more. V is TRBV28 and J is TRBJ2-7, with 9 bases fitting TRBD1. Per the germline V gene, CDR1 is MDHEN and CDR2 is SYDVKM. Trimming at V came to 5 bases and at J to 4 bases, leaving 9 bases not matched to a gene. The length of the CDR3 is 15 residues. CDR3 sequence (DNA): TGTGCCAGCAGTCTACCGGGACAGGGTTCTTACGAGCAGTACTTC. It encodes CASSLPGQGSYEQYF.

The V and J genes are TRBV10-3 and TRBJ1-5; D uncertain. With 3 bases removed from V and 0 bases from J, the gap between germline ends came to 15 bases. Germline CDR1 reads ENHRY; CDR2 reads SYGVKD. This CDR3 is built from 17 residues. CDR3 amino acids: CAISDGGGYDSNQPQHF. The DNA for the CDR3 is TGTGCCATCAGTGATGGTGGCGGCTATGATAGCAATCAGCCCCAGCATTTT.

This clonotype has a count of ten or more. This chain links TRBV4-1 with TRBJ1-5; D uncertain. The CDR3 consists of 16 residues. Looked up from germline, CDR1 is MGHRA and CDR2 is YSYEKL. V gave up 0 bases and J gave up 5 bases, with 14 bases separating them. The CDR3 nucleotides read TGCGCCAGCAGCCAAGATCACCTCCTAAATGATCAGCCCCAGCATTTT. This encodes CASSQDHLLNDQPQHF.

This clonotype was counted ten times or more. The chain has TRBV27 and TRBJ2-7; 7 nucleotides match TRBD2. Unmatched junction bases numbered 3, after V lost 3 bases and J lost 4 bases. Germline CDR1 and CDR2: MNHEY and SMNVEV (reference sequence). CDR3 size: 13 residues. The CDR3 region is CASSLGLTYEQYF. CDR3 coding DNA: TGTGCCAGCAGTTTGGGACTAACTTACGAGCAGTACTTC.

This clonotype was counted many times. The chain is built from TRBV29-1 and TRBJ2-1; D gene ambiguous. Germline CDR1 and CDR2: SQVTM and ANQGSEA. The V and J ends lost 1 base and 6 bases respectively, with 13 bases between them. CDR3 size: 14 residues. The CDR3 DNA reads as TGCAGCGTTGAAGCCAGTATACGAATCAATGAGCAGTTCTTC. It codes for CSVEASIRINEQFF.

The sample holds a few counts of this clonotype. The chain's CDR3 is CASSFTDTGELFF. The CDR3 DNA is TGTGCCAGCAGCTTTACAGACACCGGGGAGCTGTTTTTT. The chain has TRBV7-8 and TRBJ2-2; no clear D. The germline gives CDR1 SGHVS, CDR2 FQNEAQ. V was trimmed by 3 bases and J by 3 bases, leaving 5 bases between them. This CDR3 is 13 amino acids long.

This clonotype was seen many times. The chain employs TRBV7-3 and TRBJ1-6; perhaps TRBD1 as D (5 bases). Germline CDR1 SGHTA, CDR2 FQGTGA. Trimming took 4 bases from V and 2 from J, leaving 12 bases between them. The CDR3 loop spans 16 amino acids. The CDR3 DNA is TGTGCCAGCAGCTCCGGCGGGGCCCCCTATAATTCACCCCTCCACTTT. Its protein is CASSSGGAPYNSPLHF.

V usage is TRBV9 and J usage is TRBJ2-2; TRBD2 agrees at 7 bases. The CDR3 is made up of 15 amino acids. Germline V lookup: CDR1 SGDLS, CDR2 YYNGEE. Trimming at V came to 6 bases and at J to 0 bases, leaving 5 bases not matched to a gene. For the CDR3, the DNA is TGTGCCAGCACCCAGCGGGGTTCGAACACCGGGGAGCTGTTTTTT. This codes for CASTQRGSNTGELFF.

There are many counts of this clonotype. The CDR3 DNA is TGCAGTGCTATCAGAAGCACAGATACGCAGTATTTT. Translation gives CSAIRSTDTQYF. V gene TRBV20-1 combines with J gene TRBJ2-3, with no clear D. V lost 4 bases and J 0 bases, leaving 5 bases between the germline ends. The CDR3 is 12 amino acids. Germline V lookup: CDR1 DFQATT, CDR2 SNEGSKA (reference sequence).